A single sample is the source of the 7 T cell receptor beta chains below, sequenced in a study of T cell responses to AZD1222 COVID-19 vaccine. The assay was immunoSEQ multiplex PCR, and TCRdb's table has in-frame clones only and misses some. The sample gives approximately 150,000 clones, 90% of which show up once; approximately 3% is in the top ten. Material: peripheral blood, obtained on day 0 of AZD1222 vaccination. The receptors stem from an adult in good health.

The chain links TRBV6-5 to TRBJ2-5; perhaps TRBD2 as D (7 bases). The germline CDR1 and CDR2 sequences are MNHEY and SVGAGI. CDR3 length: 16 residues. V gave up 1 base and J gave up 5 bases, with 17 bases separating them. The CDR3 DNA follows: TGTGCCAGCAGTTACTTCCCCGCGGGGGCAGGGGAGACCCAGTACTTC. This gives the protein CASSYFPAGAGETQYF.

The chain joins TRBV19 to TRBJ2-1; no clear D. The CDR3 is made up of 13 amino acids. Per the germline V gene, CDR1 is LNHDA and CDR2 is SQIVND (reference sequence). V was trimmed by 3 bases and J by 4 bases, leaving 7 bases between them. CDR3 region: CASSMMGYNEQFF. CDR3 DNA: TGTGCCAGTAGTATGATGGGGTACAATGAGCAGTTCTTC.

This chain connects TRBV3-1 (or the pseudogene TRBV3-2) to TRBJ1-6; 7 nucleotides line up with TRBD1. This CDR3 spans 15 amino acids. V lost 7 bases to trimming and J lost 10 bases; unmatched junction nucleotides: 13. Germline CDR1 LGHDT, CDR2 YNNKEL (reference sequence). CDR3 DNA sequence: TGTGCCAGCACGACGGGAGGGGGCTGGGGCTCACCCCTCCACTTT. It translates to CASTTGGGWGSPLHF.

In its sample, this clone was seen once. This chain links TRBV6-6 with TRBJ2-1; tentative D call: TRBD2 (5 bases). CDR1 is MNHNY, CDR2 SVGAGI, per germline (reference sequence). Trimming left V 5 bases short and J 5 bases short, with 13 bases between. There are 14 residues in the CDR3. The CDR3 sequence is CASSKVARDNEQFF. The CDR3 nucleotides are TGTGCCAGCAGTAAGGTAGCGAGGGACAATGAGCAGTTCTTC.

The CDR3 region has the DNA TGTGCCAGCAGCGTAGTTCAGGGATCGCCGAACTATGGCTACACCTTC. Translating it yields CASSVVQGSPNYGYTF. This chain links TRBV9 with TRBJ1-2; a weak D match, TRBD1 (5 bases). CDR3 length: 16 amino acids. In germline, CDR1 is SGDLS, CDR2 YYNGEE. The V and J ends lost 0 bases and 2 bases respectively, with 14 bases between them.

The V and J genes are TRBV7-6 and TRBJ2-2; perhaps TRBD2 as D (6 bases). CDR3 size: 14 residues. The V gene's germline CDR1 is SGHVS and CDR2 FNYEAQ. The V and J ends lost 6 bases and 4 bases respectively, with 12 bases between them. The CDR3 region is CASSSQGGTGELFF. The CDR3 DNA is TGTGCCAGCAGTTCCCAGGGAGGCACCGGGGAGCTGTTTTTT.

The DNA for the CDR3 is TGTGCCAGCAGCCGCCCCAGCGGGGGATCGAGGGAGCAGTACTTC. It translates to CASSRPSGGSREQYF. The rearrangement uses TRBV11-2 and TRBJ2-7; 8 bases are shared with TRBD2. After removal of 5 bases from V and 7 bases from J, the junction contained 13 bases not matched to a gene. Looked up from germline, CDR1 is SGHAT and CDR2 is FQNNGV. This CDR3 has 15 residues.